This T cell receptor (beta chain) was documented in a study of response to subunit inactivated influenza vaccine. TCRdb fed the RT-PCR reads into MiXCR, producing one record per CDR3 protein. Here the sample spans about 240,000 distinct CDR3 sequences, 9% to 15% being singletons. Source: non-naive T cells sorted from PBMCs, taken roughly 2 weeks before vaccination. The receptor was isolated from a man over 45 who received an inactivated influenza vaccine.

The CDR3 DNA sequence: TGTGCCAGCAGTTTAAGACTCAGGAACTACGAGCAGTACTTC. Its protein is CASSLRLRNYEQYF. The genes are TRBV28 and TRBJ2-7; D is unclear. The CDR3 has 14 amino acids. Between the trimmed V and J ends, which lost 2 bases and 3 bases, there was a span of 11 bases. Germline V CDR1 and CDR2: MDHEN, SYDVKM.